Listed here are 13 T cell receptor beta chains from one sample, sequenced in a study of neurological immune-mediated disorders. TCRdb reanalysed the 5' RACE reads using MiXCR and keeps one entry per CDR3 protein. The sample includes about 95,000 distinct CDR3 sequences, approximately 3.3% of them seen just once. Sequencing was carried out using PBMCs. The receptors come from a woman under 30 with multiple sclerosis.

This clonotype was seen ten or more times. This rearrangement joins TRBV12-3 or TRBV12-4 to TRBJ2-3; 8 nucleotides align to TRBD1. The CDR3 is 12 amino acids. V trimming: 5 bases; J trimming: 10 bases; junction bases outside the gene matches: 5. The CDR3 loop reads CASSPRGRAQYF. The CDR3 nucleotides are TGTGCCAGCAGTCCCAGGGGGCGCGCGCAGTATTTT.

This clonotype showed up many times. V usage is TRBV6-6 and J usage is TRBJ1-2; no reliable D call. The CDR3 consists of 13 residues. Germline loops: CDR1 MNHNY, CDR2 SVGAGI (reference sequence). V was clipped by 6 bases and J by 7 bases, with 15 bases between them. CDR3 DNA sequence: TGTGCCAGCAGCCTCGATCCGGGTTTTGGCTACACCTTC. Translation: CASSLDPGFGYTF.

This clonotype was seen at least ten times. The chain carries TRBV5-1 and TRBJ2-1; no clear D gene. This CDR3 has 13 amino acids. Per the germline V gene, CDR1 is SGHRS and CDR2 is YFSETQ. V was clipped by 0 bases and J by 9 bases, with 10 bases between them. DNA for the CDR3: TGCGCCAGCAGCTTGGCCATAGTTAGTGAGCAGTTCTTC. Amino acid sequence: CASSLAIVSEQFF.

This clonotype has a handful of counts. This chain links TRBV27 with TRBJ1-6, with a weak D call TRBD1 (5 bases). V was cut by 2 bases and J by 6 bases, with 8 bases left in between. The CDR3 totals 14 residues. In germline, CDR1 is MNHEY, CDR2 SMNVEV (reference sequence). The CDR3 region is CASSLGGPNSPLHF. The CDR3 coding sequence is TGTGCCAGCAGTTTAGGGGGTCCTAATTCACCCCTCCACTTT.

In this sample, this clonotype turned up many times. The CDR3 region has the DNA TGCGCCAGCAGCTTGGCAGGTTATGGCTACACCTTC. Residues: CASSLAGYGYTF. V is TRBV5-1 and J is TRBJ1-2; D ambiguous. From germline, CDR1 is SGHRS and CDR2 YFSETQ. The CDR3 totals 12 residues. Deletions cut 0 bases from V and 5 bases from J, with 5 bases between.

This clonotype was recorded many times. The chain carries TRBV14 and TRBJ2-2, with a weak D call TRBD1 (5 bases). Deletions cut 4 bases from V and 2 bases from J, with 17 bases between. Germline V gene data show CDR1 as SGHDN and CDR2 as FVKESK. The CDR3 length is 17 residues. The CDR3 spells CASSLKTDNLNTGELFF. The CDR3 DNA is TGTGCCAGCAGCCTTAAGACAGATAATTTAAACACCGGGGAGCTGTTTTTT.

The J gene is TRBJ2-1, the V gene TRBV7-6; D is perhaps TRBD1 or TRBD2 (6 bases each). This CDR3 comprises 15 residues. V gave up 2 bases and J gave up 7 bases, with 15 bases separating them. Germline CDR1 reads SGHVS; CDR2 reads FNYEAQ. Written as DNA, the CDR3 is TGTGCCAGCAGCTTATTCGGGGGCAGCGGGAATGAGCAGTTCTTC. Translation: CASSLFGGSGNEQFF.

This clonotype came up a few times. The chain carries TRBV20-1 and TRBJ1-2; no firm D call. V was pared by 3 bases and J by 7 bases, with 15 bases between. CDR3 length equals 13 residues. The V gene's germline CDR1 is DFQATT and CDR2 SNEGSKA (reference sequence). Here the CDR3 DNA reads TGCAGTGCTAGTGGGGTTCAATTGGGTGGCTACACCTTC. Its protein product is CSASGVQLGGYTF.

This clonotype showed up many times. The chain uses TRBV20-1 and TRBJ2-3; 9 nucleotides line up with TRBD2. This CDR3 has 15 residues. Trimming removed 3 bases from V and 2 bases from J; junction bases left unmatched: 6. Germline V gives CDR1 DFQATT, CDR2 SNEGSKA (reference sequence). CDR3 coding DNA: TGCAGTGCTAGGTCGGTAGCGGGGGACACAGATACGCAGTATTTT. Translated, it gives CSARSVAGDTDTQYF.

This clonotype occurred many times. The CDR3 here is CASSLYPGTSGYNEQFF. The DNA of the CDR3 is TGCGCCAGCAGCTTGTACCCCGGGACTAGCGGATACAATGAGCAGTTCTTC. The rearrangement joins TRBV5-1 to TRBJ2-1; 11 positions match TRBD2. V was clipped by 1 base and J by 4 bases; unmatched bases: 7. CDR1 is SGHRS, CDR2 YFSETQ, per germline. CDR3 length equals 17 residues.

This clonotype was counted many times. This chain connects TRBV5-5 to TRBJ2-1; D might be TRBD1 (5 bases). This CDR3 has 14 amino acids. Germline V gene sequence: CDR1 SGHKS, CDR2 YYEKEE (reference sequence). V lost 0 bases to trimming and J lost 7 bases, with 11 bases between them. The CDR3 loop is CASSLGQLWNEQFF. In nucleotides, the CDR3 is TGTGCCAGCAGCTTGGGACAGCTTTGGAATGAGCAGTTCTTC.

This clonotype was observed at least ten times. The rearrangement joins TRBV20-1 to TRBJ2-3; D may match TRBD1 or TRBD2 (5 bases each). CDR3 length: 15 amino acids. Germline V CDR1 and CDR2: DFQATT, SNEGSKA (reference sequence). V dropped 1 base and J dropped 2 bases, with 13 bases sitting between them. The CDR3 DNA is TGCAGTGCTAGAGCCGGGACCAAGTTCACAGATACGCAGTATTTT. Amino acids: CSARAGTKFTDTQYF.

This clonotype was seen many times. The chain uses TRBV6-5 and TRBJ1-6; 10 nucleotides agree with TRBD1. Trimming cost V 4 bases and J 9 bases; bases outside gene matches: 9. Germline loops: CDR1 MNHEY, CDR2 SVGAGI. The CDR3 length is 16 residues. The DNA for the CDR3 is TGTGCCAGCAGTTGGACCTTGGGACAGGGGTCTTCACCCCTCCACTTT. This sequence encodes CASSWTLGQGSSPLHF.